This T cell receptor (beta chain) is from a study of cytomegalovirus exposure and HLA in healthy donors. Study overall: Around 180 million T cells yielded approximately 100 million unique TCR beta sequences, as an earlier analysis found.

This CDR3 is 17 amino acids long. Looked up from germline, CDR1 is SGHRS and CDR2 is YFSETQ. The ends lost 4 bases at V and 0 bases at J; junction bases unmatched: 9. As regards this clone: Antigen specificity is unknown.

In the PCR, 60 Vbeta and 13 Jbeta primers were used. The repertoire was sequenced with immunoSEQ multiplex PCR; TCRdb's copy has only in-frame clones and lacks some. In the table there are 150,000 to 200,000 clones, approximately 86% of which are singletons. Findings of the study overall: V- and J-gene trimming of TCR beta was linked (in a later analysis) to a missense DCLRE1C variant.

Source material: PBMCs. This clonotype was obtained from a woman younger than 30 in good health and CMV-seronegative. The V and J genes are TRBV5-1 and TRBJ2-3, with 9 bases fitting TRBD2. In nucleotides, the CDR3 is TGCGCCAGCAGCCCCCCGACTAGCGGCCATAGCACAGATACGCAGTATTTT. Amino acids: CASSPPTSGHSTDTQYF. Looking up the rest from reference TRBV5-1 and TRBJ2-3 gives the full variable domain: KAGVTQTPRYLIKTRGQQVTLSCSPISGHRSVSWYQQTPGQGLQFLFEYFSETQRNKGNFPGRFSGRQFSNSRSEMNVSTLELGDSALYLCASSPPTSGHSTDTQYFGPGTRLTVL.